One sample yielded the 18 T cell receptor beta chains listed below, sequenced in a study of blood T cells in healthy people across ages. Primers used in a second PCR of roughly 6 to 12 cycles were a sample-barcoded 5' primer and a J-beta primer mix. Each CDR3 protein gets one entry after TCRdb re-called the 5' RACE reads with MiXCR. This repertoire shows 920,000 or so distinct CDR3 sequences, around 45% found once; its top ten account for approximately 17%. Specimen: blood. These receptor sequences come from a woman aged 60-75 years in good health.

The gene calls are TRBV29-1 and TRBJ2-7; the D is unclear. CDR1 is SQVTM, CDR2 ANQGSEA, per germline. The CDR3 is made up of 13 amino acids. The V end was cut by 4 bases, the J end by 0 bases, with 10 bases between. Here the CDR3 reads CSVGSLFSYEQYF. The CDR3 nucleotides are TGCAGCGTTGGGTCCCTGTTCTCCTACGAGCAGTACTTC.

The rearrangement links TRBV5-1 to TRBJ2-7, with a weak D call TRBD2 (7 bases). The DNA end favors TRBJ2-1, so the J call may be wrong. The germline V gene encodes CDR1 SGHRS and CDR2 YFSETQ. The CDR3 totals 11 residues. CDR3 region: CASSPGGRQFF. The CDR3 nucleotides read TGCGCCAGCAGTCCGGGGGGCAGGCAGTTCTTC.

The rearrangement links TRBV12-3 or TRBV12-4 to TRBJ1-2; 9 bases align to TRBD1. V shed 6 bases and J 4 bases; nucleotides not matched to a gene: 6. The CDR3 is made up of 14 amino acids. The DNA of the CDR3 is TGTGCCAGCAGCCGACAGGGGGATGGCTATGGCTACACCTTC. Translated: CASSRQGDGYGYTF.

The J gene is TRBJ2-3, the V gene TRBV28, with 9 positions matching TRBD2. After removal of 2 bases from V and 3 bases from J, the junction contained 9 bases not matched to a gene. Germline V gene sequence: CDR1 MDHEN, CDR2 SYDVKM. This CDR3 contains 17 residues. The CDR3: CASSLQLAGLLTDTQYF. The DNA for the CDR3 is TGTGCCAGCAGTTTACAGCTAGCGGGACTTTTAACAGATACGCAGTATTTT. The whole variable domain, filled in from reference TRBV28 and TRBJ2-3, reads DVKVTQSSRYLVKRTGEKVFLECVQDMDHENMFWYRQDPGLGLRLIYFSYDVKMKEKGDIPEGYSVSREKKERFSLILESASTNQTSMYLCASSLQLAGLLTDTQYFGPGTRLTVL.

The J gene is TRBJ2-1, the V gene TRBV28, with D perhaps assigned TRBD1 or TRBD2 (5 bases each). Germline loops: CDR1 MDHEN, CDR2 SYDVKM. The length of the CDR3 is 16 residues. Trimming took 6 bases from V and 8 from J, leaving 23 bases between them. The CDR3 DNA reads TGTGCCAGCAGCGCTGCCGGGGCCCCCCGAGGCGATGAGCAGTTCTTC. It codes for CASSAAGAPRGDEQFF.

This clonotype was observed a few times. The V call is TRBV10-3, the J call TRBJ2-1; no definite D call. Per germline, CDR1 ENHRY and CDR2 SYGVKD. CDR3 size: 14 residues. Trimming removed 6 bases at V and 3 bases at J, with 12 bases between. The CDR3 nucleotides read TGTGCCATCAGGCCACTTCCTATCTACAATGAGCAGTTCTTC. This sequence encodes CAIRPLPIYNEQFF.

This rearrangement joins TRBV6-1 to TRBJ2-1, with a possible D match to TRBD2 (5 bases). CDR1 and CDR2 from the germline V gene are MNHNS and SASEGT. The CDR3 runs to 13 residues. V was trimmed by 2 bases and J by 5 bases, leaving 7 bases between them. CDR3 residues: CASSEYGNNEQFF. As DNA, the CDR3 is TGTGCCAGCAGTGAATACGGGAACAATGAGCAGTTCTTC.

This chain uses TRBV20-1 with TRBJ2-5, with D possibly matching TRBD2 (6 bases). The germline V and J ends were trimmed by 6 bases and 5 bases, with 13 bases remaining between them. The CDR3 has 12 amino acids. The germline V gene has CDR1 DFQATT and CDR2 SNEGSKA (reference sequence). CDR3 sequence reads: CSARPSVETQYF. The CDR3, as DNA: TGCAGTGCCCGTCCTAGCGTTGAGACCCAGTACTTC.

This clonotype was recorded a few times. The gene calls are TRBV20-1 and TRBJ1-4; possibly TRBD1 for D (6 bases). V lost 7 bases, J lost 5 bases, and 14 bases lay in between. CDR3 size: 13 residues. The germline V gene encodes CDR1 DFQATT and CDR2 SNEGSKA (reference sequence). Written as DNA, the CDR3 is TGCAGTGTTGAAGACAGGATCAATGAAAAACTGTTTTTT. This gives the protein CSVEDRINEKLFF.

In its sample, this clonotype was seen many times. The chain links TRBV21-1 to TRBJ2-1; the table's D call, TRBD1, has no DNA check behind it. TRBV21-1 is tagged as a pseudogene. The CDR3 has 14 residues. In nucleotides, the CDR3 is TGTGCCAGTCTTGGGACAGGGGTCTACAATGAGCAGTTCTTC. This encodes CASLGTGVYNEQFF.

A remark on this clonotype: With a much larger clone just one base away, this may be a read error. This chain joins TRBV27 and TRBJ2-3; maybe TRBD2 (6 bases). This CDR3 spans 14 amino acids. Trimming shortened V by 5 bases and J by 6 bases, and 15 bases separated the two germline ends. CDR1 and CDR2 (germline): MNHEY, SMNVEV (reference sequence). CDR3 loop: CASSVRESVDTQYF. The DNA of the CDR3 is TGTGCCAGCAGTGTCCGGGAGAGCGTGGATACGCAGTATTTT.

This clonotype was seen at least ten times. One junction end disagrees with the germline gene, perhaps due to a read error. V is TRBV28 and J is TRBJ2-3, with D perhaps matching TRBD2 (6 bases). The germline gives CDR1 MDHEN, CDR2 SYDVKM. The CDR3 covers 14 residues. CDR3 DNA: TGCGCCAGCAGCTTGGGCGGGAACACAGATACGCAGTATTTT. Translating it yields CASSLGGNTDTQYF.

This clonotype was picked up a small number of times. The rearrangement uses TRBV5-1 and TRBJ2-5; 14 bases are shared with TRBD2. This CDR3 comprises 17 residues. J lost 5 bases, V lost 4 bases, and 10 bases had no gene match. Per germline, CDR1 SGHRS and CDR2 YFSETQ. CDR3 in DNA: TGCGCCAGCAGCGGCGCCGGGACTAGCGGGAGAGATGAGACCCAGTACTTC. This encodes CASSGAGTSGRDETQYF.

The rearrangement joins TRBV15 to TRBJ2-3, with 11 bases matching TRBD2. Germline V gene lookup returns CDR1 LNHNV and CDR2 YYDKDF (reference sequence). This CDR3 has 17 amino acids. V trimming: 1 base; J trimming: 0 bases; junction bases outside the gene matches: 3. This chain's CDR3 is CATSRGWTSGSTDTQYF. The CDR3 region has the DNA TGTGCCACCAGCAGAGGATGGACTAGCGGGAGCACAGATACGCAGTATTTT.

The CDR3 bases are TGTGCCAGCAGTTTTCTTAACAATGAGCAGTACTTC. It yields the protein CASSFLNNEQYF. V is TRBV12-3 or TRBV12-4 and J is TRBJ2-4; D call uncertain. The CDR3 length is 12 residues. V dropped 3 bases and J dropped 13 bases, with 13 bases sitting between them.

This clonotype was detected only a few times. The chain uses TRBV12-3 or TRBV12-4 and TRBJ1-5; D perhaps matches TRBD1 (5 bases). V lost 6 bases to trimming and J lost 2 bases, with 8 bases between them. The CDR3 totals 13 residues. The CDR3 loop reads CASRGGGNQPQHF. Written as DNA, the CDR3 is TGTGCCAGCAGGGGGGGAGGCAATCAGCCCCAGCATTTT.

This clonotype was counted once. The chain couples TRBV11-2 to TRBJ2-5, with D tentatively TRBD1 (5 bases). Germline V gives CDR1 SGHAT, CDR2 FQNNGV. Trimming shortened V by 4 bases and J by 2 bases, and 23 bases separated the two germline ends. The CDR3 runs 18 residues. The chain's CDR3 is CASSWGTRWGQGQETQYF. CDR3 coding DNA: TGTGCCAGCAGCTGGGGAACACGGTGGGGCCAAGGACAAGAGACCCAGTACTTC. The complete variable domain, with remaining parts taken from reference TRBV11-2 and TRBJ2-5, reads EAGVAQSPRYKIIEKRQSVAFWCNPISGHATLYWYQQILGQGPKLLIQFQNNGVVDDSQLPKDRFSAERLKGVDSTLKIQPAKLEDSAVYLCASSWGTRWGQGQETQYFGPGTRLLVL.

The V call is TRBV20-1, the J call TRBJ1-6; D may be TRBD1 (5 bases). The germline gives CDR1 DFQATT, CDR2 SNEGSKA (reference sequence). CDR3 length equals 14 residues. Deletions cut 6 bases from V and 5 bases from J, with 14 bases between. CDR3 amino acids: CSALTDSDNSPLHF. CDR3 DNA sequence: TGCAGTGCCCTAACAGACAGTGATAATTCACCCCTCCACTTT.